Presented here are 24 T cell receptor beta chains from one specimen sequenced in a study of shared T cell receptors in the human thymus. The repertoire was sequenced with immunoSEQ multiplex PCR; TCRdb's copy has only in-frame clones and lacks some. This repertoire shows approximately 730,000 clones, approximately 85% found once; its top ten account for about 0.0098%. Separately, the same data were catalogued under a study of human thymus T cells.

The source material was thymocytes. These receptors were obtained from a girl under three years old with a congenital heart defect.

The chain combines TRBV5-1 with TRBJ1-1; 8 bases map to TRBD1. The V gene's germline CDR1 is SGHRS and CDR2 YFSETQ. This CDR3 contains 16 residues. With V trimmed by 5 bases and J by 1 base, 10 bases remained unmatched. CDR3 loop: CASSPDRGSKNTEAFF. The CDR3 nucleotides read TGCGCCAGCAGTCCCGACAGGGGCAGTAAGAACACTGAAGCTTTCTTT.

This clone was seen a single time. This sequence joins TRBV4-1 and TRBJ1-5; 8 bases fit TRBD1. There are 17 residues in the CDR3. Looked up from germline, CDR1 is MGHRA and CDR2 is YSYEKL. Losses at the gene ends were 0 bases for V and 11 bases for J; bases not matched to a gene: 15. The CDR3 DNA is TGCGCCAGCAGCCAAGAGGACAGGGATGGGTTTCAATGGGCCCAGCATTTT. Translated, it gives CASSQEDRDGFQWAQHF.

The chain combines TRBV10-1 with TRBJ2-7; the match to TRBD2 covers 8 bases. J gave up 2 bases and V 0 bases, and 6 bases lay outside the gene matches. Germline CDR1 and CDR2: WNHNN and SYGVQD (reference sequence). The CDR3 spans 16 residues. As DNA, the CDR3 is TGCGCCAGCAGTGAGTCTCGAGCGGGAGACGCCTACGAGCAGTACTTC. This translates into CASSESRAGDAYEQYF.

The chain combines TRBV7-2 with TRBJ1-2; possibly TRBD1 for D (6 bases). From germline, CDR1 is SGHTA and CDR2 FQGNSA. V lost 5 bases and J 2 bases, leaving 18 bases between the germline ends. This CDR3 is 16 amino acids long. DNA for the CDR3: TGTGCCAGCAGCCCAGAACAGGGACTAGCCAACTATGGCTACACCTTC. Translation gives CASSPEQGLANYGYTF.

CDR3 sequence reads: CASSFKGADYYEQYF. CDR3 coding DNA: TGTGCCAGCAGTTTTAAGGGGGCCGACTACTACGAGCAGTACTTC. This chain links TRBV27 with TRBJ2-7, with 7 bases identical to TRBD1. Germline V gene lookup returns CDR1 MNHEY and CDR2 SMNVEV (reference sequence). The CDR3 is 15 amino acids. Germline trimming cut 3 bases from V and 3 bases from J; bases unmatched to any gene: 8.

This clone was observed a single time. CDR3 residues: CASRTDDSSGANVLTF. Written as DNA, the CDR3 is TGTGCCAGTAGGACAGACGATAGCTCTGGGGCCAACGTCCTGACTTTC. V and J are TRBV7-8 and TRBJ2-6; a possible D gene is TRBD1 (6 bases). Germline CDR1 SGHVS, CDR2 FQNEAQ. Trimming stripped 9 bases from V and 0 bases from J, with 15 bases between. This CDR3 has 16 residues.

The chain recombines TRBV9 with TRBJ2-3, with D perhaps matching TRBD2 (5 bases). The V gene lost 0 bases and the J gene lost 4 bases, with 18 bases spanning the gap. This CDR3 region has 17 residues. From germline, CDR1 is SGDLS and CDR2 YYNGEE. CDR3 nucleotides: TGTGCCAGCAGCGTAGCCCCTCGGGGAGTTCGAGCAGATACGCAGTATTTT. Translating gives CASSVAPRGVRADTQYF.

V usage is TRBV29-1 and J usage is TRBJ1-1; 8 nucleotides line up with TRBD1. Per germline, CDR1 SQVTM and CDR2 ANQGSEA. The J segment lost 2 bases and the V segment lost 6 bases, leaving 8 bases of the junction unmatched. The length of the CDR3 is 14 residues. CDR3 region: CSVHGGQGNTEAFF. DNA of the CDR3: TGCAGCGTCCACGGAGGACAGGGAAACACTGAAGCTTTCTTT. The whole variable domain, filled in from reference TRBV29-1 and TRBJ1-1, reads SAVISQKPSRDICQRGTSLTIQCQVDSQVTMMFWYRQQPGQSLTLIATANQGSEATYESGFVIDKFPISRPNLTFSTLTVSNMSPEDSSIYLCSVHGGQGNTEAFFGQGTRLTVV.

This sequence joins TRBV19 and TRBJ2-3; D not certain. This CDR3 region has 13 residues. V was trimmed by 7 bases and J by 1 base, leaving 9 bases between them. Germline CDR1 is LNHDA and CDR2 is SQIVND (reference sequence). CDR3: CASTGVGTDTQYF. CDR3 DNA sequence: TGTGCCAGTACGGGTGTCGGCACAGATACGCAGTATTTT.

The chain couples TRBV10-2 to TRBJ2-4; TRBD2 agrees at 13 bases. Germline V gene data show CDR1 as WSHSY and CDR2 as SAAADI. V gave up 3 bases and J gave up 8 bases; unmatched junction bases: 16. The CDR3 is made up of 19 amino acids. In nucleotides, the CDR3 is TGCGCCAGCAGTGACTCCCCAACTAGCGGGGGGGCCGGATTTCACATTCAGTACTTC. Its protein product is CASSDSPTSGGAGFHIQYF.

This clone was seen just once. V gene TRBV5-1 combines with J gene TRBJ1-3; D gene uncertain. The CDR3 is 16 residues long. V was pared by 0 bases and J by 0 bases, with 10 bases between. Germline CDR1 is SGHRS and CDR2 is YFSETQ. The CDR3 sequence: CASSLGLSNSGNTIYF. The CDR3, as DNA: TGCGCCAGCAGCTTGGGGCTCTCGAACTCTGGAAACACCATATATTTT. The whole variable domain, remainder taken from reference TRBV5-1 and TRBJ1-3, is KAGVTQTPRYLIKTRGQQVTLSCSPISGHRSVSWYQQTPGQGLQFLFEYFSETQRNKGNFPGRFSGRQFSNSRSEMNVSTLELGDSALYLCASSLGLSNSGNTIYFGEGSWLTVV.

This clone occurred once. V is TRBV9 and J is TRBJ2-2, with 10 bases lining up with TRBD1. The V gene's germline CDR1 is SGDLS and CDR2 YYNGEE. CDR3 length: 18 amino acids. J lost 4 bases, V lost 2 bases, and 11 bases had no gene match. CDR3 in amino acids: CASSVLSGTGAVTGELFF. The CDR3 DNA follows: TGTGCCAGCAGCGTTCTCTCCGGGACAGGGGCAGTCACCGGGGAGCTGTTTTTT.

V and J are TRBV4-2 and TRBJ2-1, with D perhaps matching TRBD2 (5 bases). The germline V gene encodes CDR1 LGHNA and CDR2 YNFKEQ. Trimming stripped 4 bases from V and 2 bases from J, with 12 bases between. The CDR3 is made up of 15 amino acids. The CDR3 loop is CASSPPDFPYNEQFF. As DNA, the CDR3 is TGTGCCAGCAGCCCCCCGGACTTTCCCTACAATGAGCAGTTCTTC.

This CDR3 is CATSRAPKEPGQKNQPQHF. The DNA for the CDR3 is TGTGCCACCAGCAGAGCGCCGAAAGAGCCGGGACAGAAAAATCAGCCCCAGCATTTT. V usage is TRBV15 and J usage is TRBJ1-5; 7 bases fit TRBD1. Germline V gene data show CDR1 as LNHNV and CDR2 as YYDKDF (reference sequence). The ends lost 1 base at V and 4 bases at J; junction bases unmatched: 16. This CDR3 comprises 19 residues.

V usage is TRBV20-1 and J usage is TRBJ1-1; D is unresolved. This CDR3 is 10 amino acids long. Germline assignment: CDR1 DFQATT and CDR2 SNEGSKA (reference sequence). V lost 3 bases and J lost 10, with 9 bases in between. The CDR3 nucleotides are TGCAGTGCTAGCTTGTCAGTAGCTTTCTTT. Translated, it gives CSASLSVAFF.

DNA of the CDR3: TGTGCCAGCTCACCACCGGACAGGGGTATAAGTCATAATTACGAGCAGTACTTC. This encodes CASSPPDRGISHNYEQYF. This chain connects TRBV18 to TRBJ2-7; 9 bases map to TRBD1. Germline CDR1 KGHSH, CDR2 LQKENI. With V trimmed by 0 bases and J by 4 bases, 13 bases remained unmatched. This CDR3 contains 18 residues.

The chain has TRBV6-5 and TRBJ2-7; 7 bases align to TRBD1. With V trimmed by 4 bases and J by 5 bases, 14 bases remained unmatched. CDR1 MNHEY and CDR2 SVGAGI come from the germline V gene. There are 16 residues in the CDR3. The CDR3 region has the DNA TGTGCCAGCAGTTTTCCCCGACAGGGTATAAGAGACGAGCAGTACTTC. Protein: CASSFPRQGIRDEQYF.

The genes are TRBV11-2 and TRBJ1-1; TRBD1 might be the D (5 bases). Germline CDR1 is SGHAT and CDR2 is FQNNGV. V was cut by 3 bases and J by 0 bases, with 20 bases left in between. The CDR3 runs to 18 residues. Here the CDR3 DNA reads TGTGCCAGCAGCTTTATCGACAGACAGCGTTCTATGAACACTGAAGCTTTCTTT. This gives the protein CASSFIDRQRSMNTEAFF.

This rearrangement joins TRBV19 to TRBJ2-4; possibly TRBD2 for D (5 bases). Trimming cost V 3 bases and J 3 bases, with 9 bases left between them. From germline, CDR1 is LNHDA and CDR2 SQIVND (reference sequence). The CDR3 loop spans 14 amino acids. Here the CDR3 DNA reads TGTGCCAGTAGTATCGTCCGGGACAAAAACATTCAGTACTTC. Its translation: CASSIVRDKNIQYF.

The rearrangement links TRBV4-1 to TRBJ1-3, with TRBD1 matching 8 bases. V shed 1 base and J 2 bases; nucleotides not matched to a gene: 4. Germline CDR1 MGHRA, CDR2 YSYEKL. The CDR3 consists of 16 residues. The DNA for the CDR3 is TGCGCCAGCAGCCAAGTAGAGACAGGGGCTGGAAACACCATATATTTT. This codes for CASSQVETGAGNTIYF.

Only a few counts were recorded for this clone. V gene TRBV15 combines with J gene TRBJ2-7; 8 bases map to TRBD2. J lost 5 bases, V lost 0 bases, and 15 bases had no gene match. Germline loops: CDR1 LNHNV, CDR2 YYDKDF (reference sequence). The CDR3 is 18 amino acids. CDR3 sequence reads: CATSRDLGPGGASHEQYF. In DNA form, the CDR3 reads TGTGCCACCAGCAGAGATCTGGGCCCCGGGGGGGCTTCCCACGAGCAGTACTTC.

Only one count was recorded for this clone. The genes are TRBV7-9 and TRBJ1-2; 8 bases match TRBD1. This CDR3 has 15 residues. With V trimmed by 5 bases and J by 5 bases, 10 bases remained unmatched. CDR1 and CDR2 (germline): SEHNR, FQNEAQ (reference sequence). CDR3 bases: TGTGCCAGCAGCCACCAACGGACAGGGACTTATGGCTACACCTTC. It is translated as CASSHQRTGTYGYTF. Complete variable domain (other parts from reference TRBV7-9 and TRBJ1-2): DTGVSQNPRHKITKRGQNVTFRCDPISEHNRLYWYRQTLGQGPEFLTYFQNEAQLEKSRLLSDRFSAERPKGSFSTLEIQRTEQGDSAMYLCASSHQRTGTYGYTFGSGTRLTVV.

This chain connects TRBV19 to TRBJ1-1, with D unclear. This CDR3 comprises 15 residues. Between the trimmed V and J ends, which lost 0 bases and 1 base, there was a span of 9 bases. Germline V CDR1 and CDR2: LNHDA, SQIVND (reference sequence). CDR3 coding DNA: TGTGCCAGTAGTATAGAGTTAGAGGAGAACACTGAAGCTTTCTTT. It specifies CASSIELEENTEAFF.

The chain employs TRBV15 and TRBJ1-5; no firm D call. This CDR3 comprises 15 residues. V gave up 5 bases and J gave up 1 base, with 12 bases separating them. The germline V gene has CDR1 LNHNV and CDR2 YYDKDF (reference sequence). The chain's CDR3 is CATSSRRMSNQPQHF. CDR3 nucleotides: TGTGCCACCAGCTCAAGGCGGATGAGCAATCAGCCCCAGCATTTT.